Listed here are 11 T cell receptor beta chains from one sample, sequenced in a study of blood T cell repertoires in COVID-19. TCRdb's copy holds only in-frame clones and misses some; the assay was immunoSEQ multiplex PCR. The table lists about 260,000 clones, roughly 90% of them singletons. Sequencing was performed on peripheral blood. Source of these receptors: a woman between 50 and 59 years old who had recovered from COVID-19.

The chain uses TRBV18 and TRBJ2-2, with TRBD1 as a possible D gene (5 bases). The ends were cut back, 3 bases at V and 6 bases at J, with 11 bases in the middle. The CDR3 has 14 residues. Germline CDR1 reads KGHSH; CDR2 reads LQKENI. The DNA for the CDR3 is TGTGCCAGCTCACCGATTACAGGCGCCGGGGAGCTGTTTTTT. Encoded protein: CASSPITGAGELFF.

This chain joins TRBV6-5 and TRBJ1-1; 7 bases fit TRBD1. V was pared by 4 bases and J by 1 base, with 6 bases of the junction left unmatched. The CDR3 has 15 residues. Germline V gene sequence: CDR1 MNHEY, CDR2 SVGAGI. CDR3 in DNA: TGTGCCAGCAGTTCCACGGGACAGCCGAACACTGAAGCTTTCTTT. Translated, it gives CASSSTGQPNTEAFF.

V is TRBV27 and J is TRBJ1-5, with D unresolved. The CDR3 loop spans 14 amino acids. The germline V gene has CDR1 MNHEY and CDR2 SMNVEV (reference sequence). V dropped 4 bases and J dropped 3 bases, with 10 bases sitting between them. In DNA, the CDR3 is TGTGCCAGCAGTTCAACACCCTCCAATCAGCCCCAGCATTTT. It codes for CASSSTPSNQPQHF.

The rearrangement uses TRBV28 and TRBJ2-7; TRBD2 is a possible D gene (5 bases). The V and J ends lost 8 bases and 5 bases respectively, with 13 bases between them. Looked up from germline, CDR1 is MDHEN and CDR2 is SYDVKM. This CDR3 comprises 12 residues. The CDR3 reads CASRPYSDEQYF. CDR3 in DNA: TGTGCCAGCCGCCCGTATAGCGACGAGCAGTACTTC.

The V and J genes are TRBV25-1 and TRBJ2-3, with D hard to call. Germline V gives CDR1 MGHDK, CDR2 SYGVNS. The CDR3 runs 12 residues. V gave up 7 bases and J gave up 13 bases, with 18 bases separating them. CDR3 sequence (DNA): TGTGCCAGCACCTTTCAGCGTCTTCCCAAGTATTTT. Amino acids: CASTFQRLPKYF.

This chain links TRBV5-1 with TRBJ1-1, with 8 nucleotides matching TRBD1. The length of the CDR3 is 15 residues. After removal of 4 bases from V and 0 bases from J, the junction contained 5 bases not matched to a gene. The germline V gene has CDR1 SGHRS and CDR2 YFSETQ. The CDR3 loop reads CASSPWTGMNTEAFF. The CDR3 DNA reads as TGCGCCAGCAGCCCCTGGACAGGGATGAACACTGAAGCTTTCTTT.

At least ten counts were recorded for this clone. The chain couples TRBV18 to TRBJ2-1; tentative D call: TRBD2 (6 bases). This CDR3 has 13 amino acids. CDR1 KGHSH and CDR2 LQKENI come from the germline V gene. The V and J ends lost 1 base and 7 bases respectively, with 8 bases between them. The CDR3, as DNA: TGTGCCAGCTCACCACGGACTATAAATGAGCAGTTCTTC. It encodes CASSPRTINEQFF.

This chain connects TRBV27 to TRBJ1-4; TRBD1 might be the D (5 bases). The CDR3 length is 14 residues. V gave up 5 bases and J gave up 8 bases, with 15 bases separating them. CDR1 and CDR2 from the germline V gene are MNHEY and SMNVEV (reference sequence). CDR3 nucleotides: TGTGCCAGCAGTCGTGGGGCCGCCCTCGAAAAACTGTTTTTT. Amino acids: CASSRGAALEKLFF.

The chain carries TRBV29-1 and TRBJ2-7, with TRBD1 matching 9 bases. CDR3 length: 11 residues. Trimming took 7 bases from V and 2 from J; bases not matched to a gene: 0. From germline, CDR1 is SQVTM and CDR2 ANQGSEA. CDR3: CSGTGAYEQYF. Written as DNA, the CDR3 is TGCAGCGGGACAGGGGCCTACGAGCAGTACTTC.

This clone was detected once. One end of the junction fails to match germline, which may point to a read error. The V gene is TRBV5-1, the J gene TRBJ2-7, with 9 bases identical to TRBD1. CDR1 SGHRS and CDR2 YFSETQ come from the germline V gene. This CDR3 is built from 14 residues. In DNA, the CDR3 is TGCGTCAGCAGCCTACAGGGGGCGCAGGGCGAGCAGTACTTC. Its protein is CVSSLQGAQGEQYF.

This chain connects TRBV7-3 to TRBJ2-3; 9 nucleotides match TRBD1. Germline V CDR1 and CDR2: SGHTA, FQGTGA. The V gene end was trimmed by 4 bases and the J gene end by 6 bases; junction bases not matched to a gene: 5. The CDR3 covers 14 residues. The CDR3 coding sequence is TGTGCCAGCAGCTCTGACAGGGGGAGGGATACGCAGTATTTT. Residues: CASSSDRGRDTQYF.